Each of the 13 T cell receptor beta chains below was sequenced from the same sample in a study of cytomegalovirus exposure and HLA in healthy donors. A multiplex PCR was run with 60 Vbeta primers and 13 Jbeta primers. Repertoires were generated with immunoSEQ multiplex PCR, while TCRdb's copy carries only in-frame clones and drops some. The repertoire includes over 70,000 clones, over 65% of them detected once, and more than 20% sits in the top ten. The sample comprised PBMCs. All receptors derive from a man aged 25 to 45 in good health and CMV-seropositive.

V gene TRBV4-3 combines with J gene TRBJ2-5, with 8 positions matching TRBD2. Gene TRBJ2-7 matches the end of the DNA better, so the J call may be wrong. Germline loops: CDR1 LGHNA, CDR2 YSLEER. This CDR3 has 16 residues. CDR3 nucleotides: TGCGCCAGCAGCCCAACCTTTAGCGGGACCTCCTACGAGCAGTACTTC. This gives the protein CASSPTFSGTSYEQYF.

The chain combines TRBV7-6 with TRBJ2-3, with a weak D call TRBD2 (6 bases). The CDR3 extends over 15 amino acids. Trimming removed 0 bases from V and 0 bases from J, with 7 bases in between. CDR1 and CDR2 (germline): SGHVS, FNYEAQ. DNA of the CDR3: TGTGCCAGCAGCTTAGCCGGGACTAGCACAGATACGCAGTATTTT. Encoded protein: CASSLAGTSTDTQYF.

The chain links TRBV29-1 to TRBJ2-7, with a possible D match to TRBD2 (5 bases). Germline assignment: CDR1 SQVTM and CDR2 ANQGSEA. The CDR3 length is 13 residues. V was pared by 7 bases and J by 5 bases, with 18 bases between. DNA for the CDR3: TGCAGCGCCCGGAGGTGGGGAGTCGACGAGCAGTACTTC. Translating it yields CSARRWGVDEQYF.

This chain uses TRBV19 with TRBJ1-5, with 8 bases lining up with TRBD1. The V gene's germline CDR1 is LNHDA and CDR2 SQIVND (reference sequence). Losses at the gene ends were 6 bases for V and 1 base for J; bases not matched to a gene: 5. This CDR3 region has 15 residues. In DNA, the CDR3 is TGTGCCAGTAGCGGGACAGGACTAAGCAATCAGCCCCAGCATTTT. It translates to CASSGTGLSNQPQHF.

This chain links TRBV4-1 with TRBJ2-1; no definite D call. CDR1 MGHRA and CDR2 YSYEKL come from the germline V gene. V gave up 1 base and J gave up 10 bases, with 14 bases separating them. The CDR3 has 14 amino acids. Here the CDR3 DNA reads TGCGCCAGCAGCCAAGTTACCCCGCTTGGCGAGCAGTTCTTC. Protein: CASSQVTPLGEQFF.

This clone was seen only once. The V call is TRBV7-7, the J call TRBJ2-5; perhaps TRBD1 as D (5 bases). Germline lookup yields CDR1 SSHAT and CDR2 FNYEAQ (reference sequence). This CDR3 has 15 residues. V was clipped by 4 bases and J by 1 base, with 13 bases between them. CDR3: CASSSTAGIQETQYF. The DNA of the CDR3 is TGTGCCAGCAGCTCGACCGCAGGGATCCAAGAGACCCAGTACTTC. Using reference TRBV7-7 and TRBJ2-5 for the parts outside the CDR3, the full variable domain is GAGVSQSPRYKVTKRGQDVTLRCDPISSHATLYWYQQALGQGPEFLTYFNYEAQPDKSGLPSDRFSAERPEGSISTLTIQRTEQRDSAMYRCASSSTAGIQETQYFGPGTRLLVL.

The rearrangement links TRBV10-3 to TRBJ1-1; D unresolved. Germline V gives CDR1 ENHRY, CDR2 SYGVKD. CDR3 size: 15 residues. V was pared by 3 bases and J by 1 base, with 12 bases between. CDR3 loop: CAISEENSRNTEAFF. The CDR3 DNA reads TGTGCCATCAGTGAAGAAAACAGCCGGAACACTGAAGCTTTCTTT.

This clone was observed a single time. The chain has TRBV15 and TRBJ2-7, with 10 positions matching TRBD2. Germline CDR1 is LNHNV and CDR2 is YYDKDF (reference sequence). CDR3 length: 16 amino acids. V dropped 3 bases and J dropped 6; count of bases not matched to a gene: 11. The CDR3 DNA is TGTGCCACCAGCAGGGGAGCGGGAGGGCCGAGTCTCGAGCAGTACTTC. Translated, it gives CATSRGAGGPSLEQYF.

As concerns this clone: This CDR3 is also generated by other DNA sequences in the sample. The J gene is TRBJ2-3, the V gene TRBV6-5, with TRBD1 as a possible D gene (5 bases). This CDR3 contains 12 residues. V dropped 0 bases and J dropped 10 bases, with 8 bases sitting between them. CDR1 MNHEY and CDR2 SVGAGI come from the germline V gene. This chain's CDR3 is CASSYSQDAQYF. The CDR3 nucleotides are TGTGCCAGCAGTTACTCACAGGATGCGCAGTATTTT.

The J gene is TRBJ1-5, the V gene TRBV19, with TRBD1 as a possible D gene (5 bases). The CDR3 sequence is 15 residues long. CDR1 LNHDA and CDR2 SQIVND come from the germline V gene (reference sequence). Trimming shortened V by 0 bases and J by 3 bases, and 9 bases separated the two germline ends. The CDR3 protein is CASSIERGINQPQHF. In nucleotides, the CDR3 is TGTGCCAGTAGTATAGAAAGGGGAATCAATCAGCCCCAGCATTTT.

The CDR3 here is CASSVGGGTQYF. CDR3 DNA: TGTGCCAGCAGCGTCGGTGGTGGGACCCAGTACTTC. The V and J genes are TRBV7-9 and TRBJ2-5; D unclear. CDR3 size: 12 residues. V was pared by 5 bases and J by 7 bases, with 11 bases between. Per the germline V gene, CDR1 is SEHNR and CDR2 is FQNEAQ (reference sequence).

The CDR3 nucleotides are TGTGCCAGCAGTTCGAGGGCACTCTCAAACTACACCTTC. This encodes CASSSRALSNYTF. The chain has TRBV7-8 and TRBJ1-2; no firm D call. Germline assignment: CDR1 SGHVS and CDR2 FQNEAQ. V was trimmed by 6 bases and J by 10 bases, leaving 18 bases between them. The CDR3 covers 13 residues.

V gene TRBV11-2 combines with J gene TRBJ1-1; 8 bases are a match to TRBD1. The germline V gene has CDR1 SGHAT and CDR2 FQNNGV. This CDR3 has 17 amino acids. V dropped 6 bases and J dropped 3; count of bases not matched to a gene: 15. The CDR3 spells CASRPIRGREEHTEAFF. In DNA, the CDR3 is TGTGCCAGCAGACCCATCAGGGGGCGCGAGGAGCACACTGAAGCTTTCTTT. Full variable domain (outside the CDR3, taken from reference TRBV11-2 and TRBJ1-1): EAGVAQSPRYKIIEKRQSVAFWCNPISGHATLYWYQQILGQGPKLLIQFQNNGVVDDSQLPKDRFSAERLKGVDSTLKIQPAKLEDSAVYLCASRPIRGREEHTEAFFGQGTRLTVV.